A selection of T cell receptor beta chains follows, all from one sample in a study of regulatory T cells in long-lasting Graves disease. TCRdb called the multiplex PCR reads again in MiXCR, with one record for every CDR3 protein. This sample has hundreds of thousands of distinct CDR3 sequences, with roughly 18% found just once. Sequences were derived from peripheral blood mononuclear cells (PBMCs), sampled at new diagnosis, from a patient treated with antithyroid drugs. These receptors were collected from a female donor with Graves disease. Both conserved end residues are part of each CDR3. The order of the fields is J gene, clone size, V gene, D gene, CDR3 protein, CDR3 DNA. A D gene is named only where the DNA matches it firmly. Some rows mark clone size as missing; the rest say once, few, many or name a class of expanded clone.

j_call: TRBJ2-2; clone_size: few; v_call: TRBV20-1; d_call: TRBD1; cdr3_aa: CSADLGQGTGELFF; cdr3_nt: TGCAGTGCGGACCTCGGACAGGGGACCGGGGAGCTGTTTTTT
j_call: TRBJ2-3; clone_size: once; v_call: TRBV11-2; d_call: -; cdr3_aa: CASSLDAGDTQYF; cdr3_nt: TGTGCCAGCAGCTTAGATGCGGGAGATACGCAGTATTTT
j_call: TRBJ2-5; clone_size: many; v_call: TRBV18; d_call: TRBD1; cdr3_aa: CASSPVTGGQETQYF; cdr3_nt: TGTGCCAGCTCACCCGTCACAGGGGGCCAAGAGACCCAGTACTTC
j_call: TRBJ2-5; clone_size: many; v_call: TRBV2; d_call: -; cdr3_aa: CASMGLQGTQYF; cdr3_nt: TGTGCCAGTATGGGTCTACAGGGGACCCAGTACTTC
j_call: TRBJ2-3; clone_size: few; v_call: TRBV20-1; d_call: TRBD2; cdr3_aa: CSAHPPGLAGDTQYF; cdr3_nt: TGCAGTGCACACCCACCGGGACTAGCAGGAGATACGCAGTATTTT
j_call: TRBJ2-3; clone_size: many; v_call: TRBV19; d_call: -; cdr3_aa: CASSDTWGRPTDTQYF; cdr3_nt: TGTGCCAGTAGCGACACCTGGGGCAGACCCACAGATACGCAGTATTTT
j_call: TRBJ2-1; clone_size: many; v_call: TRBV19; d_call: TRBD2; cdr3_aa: CASSMGGGRSYNEQFF; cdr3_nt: TGTGCCAGTAGTATGGGGGGAGGGCGATCCTACAATGAGCAGTTCTTC
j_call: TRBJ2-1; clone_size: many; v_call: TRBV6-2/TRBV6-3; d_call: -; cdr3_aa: CASSAPLHGYNEQFF; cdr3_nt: TGTGCCAGCAGCGCCCCGCTGCACGGTTACAATGAGCAGTTCTTC
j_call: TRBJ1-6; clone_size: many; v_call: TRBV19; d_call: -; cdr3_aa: CASSSRDIRMNSPLHF; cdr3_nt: TGTGCCAGTAGTAGCCGGGACATCAGAATGAATTCACCCCTCCACTTT
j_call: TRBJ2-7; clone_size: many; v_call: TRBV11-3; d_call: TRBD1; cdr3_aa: CASSLNPGGAKRAEQYF; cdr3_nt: TGTGCCAGCAGCTTGAATCCAGGGGGCGCAAAGAGGGCGGAGCAGTACTTC
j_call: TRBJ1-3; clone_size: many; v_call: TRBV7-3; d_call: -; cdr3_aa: CASSFYSSGNTIYF; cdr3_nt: TGTGCCAGCAGCTTCTACAGCTCTGGAAACACCATATATTTT
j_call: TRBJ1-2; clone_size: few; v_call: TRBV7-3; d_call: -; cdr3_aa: CASTRYGYTF; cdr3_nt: TGTGCCAGCACCCGCTATGGCTACACCTTC
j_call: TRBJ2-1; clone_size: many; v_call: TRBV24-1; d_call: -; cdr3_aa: CATSDIRPGSPRNEQFF; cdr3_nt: TGTGCCACCAGTGATATCAGACCGGGATCACCCCGCAATGAGCAGTTCTTC
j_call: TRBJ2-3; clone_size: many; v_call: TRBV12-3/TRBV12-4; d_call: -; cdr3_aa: CASTFRAGGTDTQYF; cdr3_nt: TGTGCCAGCACCTTCAGGGCAGGGGGGACGGATACGCAGTATTTT
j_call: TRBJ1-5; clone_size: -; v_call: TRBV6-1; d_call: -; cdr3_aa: CASSLERTNQPQHF; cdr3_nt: TGTGCCAGCAGCCTTGAACGGACTAATCAGCCCCAGCATTTT
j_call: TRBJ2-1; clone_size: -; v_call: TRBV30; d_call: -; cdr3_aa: CAWLTVSLYNEQFF; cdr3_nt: TGTGCCTGGTTGACGGTATCCTTGTACAATGAGCAGTTCTTC
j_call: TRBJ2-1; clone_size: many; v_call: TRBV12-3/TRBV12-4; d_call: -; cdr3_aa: CASSTRGRAEQFF; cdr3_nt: TGTGCCAGCAGCACCAGGGGCAGGGCCGAGCAGTTCTTC
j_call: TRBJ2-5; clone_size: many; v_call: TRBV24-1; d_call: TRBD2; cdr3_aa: CATSDGTSGMETQYF; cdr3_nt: TGTGCCACCAGTGACGGGACTAGCGGGATGGAGACCCAGTACTTC
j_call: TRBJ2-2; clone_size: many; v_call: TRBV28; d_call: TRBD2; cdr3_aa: CASSQLGRANTGELFF; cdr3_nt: TGTGCCAGCTCCCAGCTCGGGAGGGCGAACACCGGGGAGCTGTTTTTT
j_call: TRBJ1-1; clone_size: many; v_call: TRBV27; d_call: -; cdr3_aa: CASSGRGLNTEAFF; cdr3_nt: TGTGCCAGCAGTGGCAGGGGTCTGAACACTGAAGCTTTCTTT
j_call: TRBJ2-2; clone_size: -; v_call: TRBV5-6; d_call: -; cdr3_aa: CASSLYYEFENTGELFF; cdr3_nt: TGTGCCAGCAGCCTCTACTACGAGTTTGAAAACACCGGGGAGCTGTTTTTT
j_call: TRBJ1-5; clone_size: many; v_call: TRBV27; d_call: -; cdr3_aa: CASSSHGGNLHDQPQHF; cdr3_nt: TGTGCCAGCAGTTCCCATGGAGGGAATTTGCATGATCAGCCCCAGCATTTT
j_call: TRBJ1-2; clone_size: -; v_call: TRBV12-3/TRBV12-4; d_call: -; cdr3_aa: CASSRTPTTSGYTF; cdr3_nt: TGTGCCAGCAGCCGAACCCCCACCACATCTGGCTACACCTTC
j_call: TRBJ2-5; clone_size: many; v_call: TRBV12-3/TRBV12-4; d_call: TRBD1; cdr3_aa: CASRTGQARGETQYF; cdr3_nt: TGTGCCAGCAGGACAGGACAGGCTCGGGGAGAGACCCAGTACTTC
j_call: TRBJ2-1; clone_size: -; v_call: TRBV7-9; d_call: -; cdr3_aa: CASSPRGDITYNEQFF; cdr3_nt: TGTGCCAGCAGCCCCAGGGGGGACATAACTTACAATGAGCAGTTCTTC
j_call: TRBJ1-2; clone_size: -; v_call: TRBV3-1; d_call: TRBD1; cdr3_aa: CASSKSTGDYGYTF; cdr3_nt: TGTGCCAGCAGCAAATCAACAGGGGACTATGGCTACACCTTC
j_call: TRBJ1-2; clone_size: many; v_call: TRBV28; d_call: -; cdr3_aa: CATEGASYGYTF; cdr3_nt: TGTGCCACGGAGGGCGCTAGCTATGGCTACACCTTC
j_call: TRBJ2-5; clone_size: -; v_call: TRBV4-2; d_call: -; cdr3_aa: CASSQVSIGSETQYF; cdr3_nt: TGTGCCAGCAGCCAAGTTTCAATAGGCTCCGAGACCCAGTACTTC
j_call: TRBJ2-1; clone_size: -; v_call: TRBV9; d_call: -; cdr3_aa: CASSVGQAPLLDEQFF; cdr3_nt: TGTGCCAGCAGCGTAGGCCAGGCCCCGCTTCTGGATGAGCAGTTCTTC
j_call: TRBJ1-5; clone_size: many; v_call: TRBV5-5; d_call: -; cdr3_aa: CASSRGQLGGFQPQHF; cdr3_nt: TGTGCCAGCAGCAGAGGACAGCTCGGAGGATTTCAGCCCCAGCATTTT
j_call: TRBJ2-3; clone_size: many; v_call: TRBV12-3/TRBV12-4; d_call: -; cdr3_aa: CASSLSGTQYF; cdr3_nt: TGTGCCAGCAGCTTATCGGGTACGCAGTATTTT
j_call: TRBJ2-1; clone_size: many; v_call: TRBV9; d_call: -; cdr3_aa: CASSDRQRNNEQFF; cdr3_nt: TGTGCCAGCAGCGACAGACAGAGGAACAATGAGCAGTTCTTC
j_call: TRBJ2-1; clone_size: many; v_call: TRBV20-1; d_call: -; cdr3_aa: CSARATSYNEQFF; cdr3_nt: TGCAGTGCTAGAGCAACTTCCTACAATGAGCAGTTCTTC
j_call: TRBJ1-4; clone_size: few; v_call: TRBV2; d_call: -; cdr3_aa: CASRNWGQGEKLFF; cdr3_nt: TGTGCCAGCAGGAACTGGGGGCAGGGTGAAAAACTGTTTTTT
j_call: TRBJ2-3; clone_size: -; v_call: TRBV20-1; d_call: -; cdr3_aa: CSALVVTDTQYF; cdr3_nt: TGCAGTGCCCTTGTAGTCACAGATACGCAGTATTTT
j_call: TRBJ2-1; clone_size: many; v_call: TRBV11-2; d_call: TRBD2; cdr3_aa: CASSRGRGLAGGVNEQFF; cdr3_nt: TGTGCCAGCAGCCGGGGCAGGGGACTAGCGGGAGGAGTCAATGAGCAGTTCTTC
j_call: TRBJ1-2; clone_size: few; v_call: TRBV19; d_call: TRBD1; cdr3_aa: CATKQGAVNYGYTF; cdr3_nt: TGTGCCACAAAACAGGGGGCGGTTAACTATGGCTACACCTTC
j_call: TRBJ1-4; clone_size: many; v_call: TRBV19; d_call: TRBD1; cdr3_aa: CASSTGTGTGGEKLFF; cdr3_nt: TGTGCCAGTAGTACAGGAACCGGGACAGGAGGAGAAAAACTGTTTTTT
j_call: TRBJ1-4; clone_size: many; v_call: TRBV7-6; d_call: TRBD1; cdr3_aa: CASSLAAGQATNEKLFF; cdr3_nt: TGTGCCAGCAGCTTAGCGGCGGGACAGGCAACTAATGAAAAACTGTTTTTT
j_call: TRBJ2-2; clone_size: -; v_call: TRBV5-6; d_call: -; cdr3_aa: CASSAGRKNTGELFF; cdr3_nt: TGTGCCAGCAGCGCGGGACGGAAGAACACCGGGGAGCTGTTTTTT
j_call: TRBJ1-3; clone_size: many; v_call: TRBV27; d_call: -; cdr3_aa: CASSPTRSSGNTIYF; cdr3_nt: TGTGCCAGCAGTCCCACACGTTCTTCTGGAAACACCATATATTTT
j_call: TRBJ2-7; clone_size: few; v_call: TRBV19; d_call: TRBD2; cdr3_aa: CASSIGLAPSGEQYF; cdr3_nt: TGTGCCAGTAGTATAGGACTAGCTCCTTCAGGGGAGCAGTACTTC
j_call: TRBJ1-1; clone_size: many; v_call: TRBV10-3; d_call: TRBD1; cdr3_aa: CAISETLGGTGAEAFF; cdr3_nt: TGTGCCATCAGTGAAACCCTGGGTGGGACAGGGGCTGAAGCTTTCTTT
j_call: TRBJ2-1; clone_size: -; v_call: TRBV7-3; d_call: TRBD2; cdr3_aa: CASSYLSGRNNEQFF; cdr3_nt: TGTGCCAGCAGCTATCTTAGCGGGAGGAACAATGAGCAGTTCTTC
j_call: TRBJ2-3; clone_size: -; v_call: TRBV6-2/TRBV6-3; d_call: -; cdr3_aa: CASSKQQHRTDTQYF; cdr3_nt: TGTGCCAGCAGTAAACAACAGCACCGCACAGATACGCAGTATTTT
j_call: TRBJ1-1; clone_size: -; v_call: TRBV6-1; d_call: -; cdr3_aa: CASSEAGQVNTEAFF; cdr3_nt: TGTGCCAGCAGTGAAGCGGGCCAGGTGAACACTGAAGCTTTCTTT
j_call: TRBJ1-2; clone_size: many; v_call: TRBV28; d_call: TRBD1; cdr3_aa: CASSFYRGGYGYTF; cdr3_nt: TGTGCCAGCAGTTTTTACAGGGGTGGCTATGGCTACACCTTC
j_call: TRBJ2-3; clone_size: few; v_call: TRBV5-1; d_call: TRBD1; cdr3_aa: CASSLGDRGNTDTQYF; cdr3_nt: TGCGCCAGCAGCTTGGGGGACAGGGGCAACACAGATACGCAGTATTTT
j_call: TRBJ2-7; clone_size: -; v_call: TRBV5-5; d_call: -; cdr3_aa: CASSLVEQYF; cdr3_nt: TGTGCCAGCAGCCTCGTCGAGCAGTACTTC